This T cell receptor beta chain was found in a study of cytomegalovirus exposure and HLA in healthy donors. In this sample, this clone turned up once. PCR primers comprised 60 Vbeta and 13 Jbeta primers. Produced via immunoSEQ multiplex PCR; TCRdb's table is partial and in-frame only. Of 170,000 or so clones detected, approximately 84% appear once; the ten largest clones hold more than 4%. This clonotype originated in a man younger than 35 in good health and CMV-seronegative. The material sequenced was PBMCs.

CDR3 bases: TGCGCCAGCAGCCGGGACCGGGACAGAGGTGGCGGGGAGCTGTTTTTT. Translating gives CASSRDRDRGGGELFF. The chain recombines TRBV4-1 with TRBJ2-2, with TRBD1 matching over 7 bases. Germline-derived CDR1 and CDR2 are MGHRA and YSYEKL. The CDR3 extends over 16 amino acids. The J segment lost 7 bases and the V segment lost 4 bases, leaving 12 bases of the junction unmatched.